Listed below are T cell receptor beta chains from one sample, sequenced in a study of blood T cell repertoires in COVID-19. Assay used: immunoSEQ multiplex PCR; TCRdb lists only in-frame clones, some missing. The table lists more than 85,000 clones, 85% to 95% of them singletons. The material sequenced was peripheral blood. These receptor sequences come from a man aged 60-69 years with acute or convalescent COVID-19. CDR3s include the opening cysteine and the closing phenylalanine or tryptophan. Fields, in order: CDR3 length, V gene, D gene, J gene, clone size, CDR3 protein, CDR3 DNA. The D gene is left open where the match is weak. Rows give clone size only sometimes, using once, few, many, or a class for an expanded clone.

CDR3 length: 11
V gene: TRBV10-3
D gene: -
J gene: TRBJ2-2
clone size: -
CDR3 protein: CAIRGLGELFF
CDR3 DNA: TGTGCCATCAGGGGACTTGGGGAGCTGTTTTTT

CDR3 length: 18
V gene: TRBV19
D gene: TRBD1
J gene: TRBJ2-2
clone size: -
CDR3 protein: CASSIGGTGIVYAGELFF
CDR3 DNA: TGTGCCAGTAGTATCGGGGGGACAGGGATCGTGTATGCCGGGGAGCTGTTTTTT

CDR3 length: 17
V gene: TRBV9
D gene: TRBD2
J gene: TRBJ2-1
clone size: -
CDR3 protein: CASSAFLADSSYNEQFF
CDR3 DNA: TGTGCCAGCAGCGCCTTTCTAGCGGATAGCTCCTACAATGAGCAGTTCTTC

CDR3 length: 17
V gene: TRBV11-2
D gene: TRBD2
J gene: TRBJ2-1
clone size: -
CDR3 protein: CASSPGLGTSGYNEQFF
CDR3 DNA: TGTGCCAGCAGCCCAGGACTCGGGACTAGCGGCTACAATGAGCAGTTCTTC

CDR3 length: 15
V gene: TRBV27
D gene: TRBD1
J gene: TRBJ1-6
clone size: -
CDR3 protein: CASSFGQGRNSPLHF
CDR3 DNA: TGTGCCAGCAGTTTCGGACAGGGCAGGAATTCACCCCTCCACTTT

CDR3 length: 12
V gene: TRBV28
D gene: -
J gene: TRBJ1-2
clone size: -
CDR3 protein: CASSFRGTGYTF
CDR3 DNA: TGTGCCAGCAGTTTTCGGGGTACGGGCTACACCTTC

CDR3 length: 16
V gene: TRBV5-5
D gene: -
J gene: TRBJ2-1
clone size: -
CDR3 protein: CASSLQSVPSYNEQFF
CDR3 DNA: TGTGCCAGCAGCTTGCAATCGGTCCCCTCCTACAATGAGCAGTTCTTC

CDR3 length: 12
V gene: TRBV28
D gene: -
J gene: TRBJ1-1
clone size: -
CDR3 protein: CASSLQQDEAFF
CDR3 DNA: TGTGCCAGCAGTTTACAGCAGGATGAAGCTTTCTTT

CDR3 length: 14
V gene: TRBV19
D gene: TRBD2
J gene: TRBJ2-1
clone size: -
CDR3 protein: CASSLREGLNEQFF
CDR3 DNA: TGTGCCAGTAGTTTGCGGGAGGGGCTAAATGAGCAGTTCTTC

CDR3 length: 15
V gene: TRBV19
D gene: -
J gene: TRBJ1-2
clone size: -
CDR3 protein: CASSPPGVGVYGYTF
CDR3 DNA: TGTGCCAGTAGCCCCCCAGGGGTAGGGGTCTATGGCTACACCTTC

CDR3 length: 16
V gene: TRBV18
D gene: -
J gene: TRBJ2-5
clone size: -
CDR3 protein: CASSPLGSAQGETQYF
CDR3 DNA: TGTGCCAGCTCACCACTTGGAAGCGCCCAGGGGGAGACCCAGTACTTC

CDR3 length: 14
V gene: TRBV5-4
D gene: -
J gene: TRBJ1-3
clone size: -
CDR3 protein: CASSLWAYGNTIYF
CDR3 DNA: TGTGCCAGCAGCTTATGGGCCTATGGAAACACCATATATTTT

CDR3 length: 15
V gene: TRBV28
D gene: -
J gene: TRBJ1-5
clone size: -
CDR3 protein: CASSYWGGQGQPQHF
CDR3 DNA: TGTGCCAGCAGTTACTGGGGGGGGCAGGGTCAGCCCCAGCATTTT

CDR3 length: 15
V gene: TRBV24-1
D gene: -
J gene: TRBJ1-5
clone size: once
CDR3 protein: CATSSAGDERQPQHF
CDR3 DNA: TGTGCCACCAGCTCCGCAGGGGATGAACGTCAGCCCCAGCATTTT

CDR3 length: 14
V gene: TRBV20-1
D gene: -
J gene: TRBJ2-7
clone size: -
CDR3 protein: CSASLPGLAYEQYF
CDR3 DNA: TGCAGTGCTAGTCTCCCGGGACTCGCCTACGAGCAGTACTTC

CDR3 length: 15
V gene: TRBV14
D gene: -
J gene: TRBJ1-6
clone size: -
CDR3 protein: CASSQYRDGNSPLHF
CDR3 DNA: TGTGCCAGCAGCCAGTACAGGGACGGTAATTCACCCCTCCACTTT

CDR3 length: 13
V gene: TRBV14
D gene: -
J gene: TRBJ1-1
clone size: once
CDR3 protein: CASSQGPGTEAFF
CDR3 DNA: TGTGCCAGCAGCCAGGGGCCGGGCACTGAAGCTTTCTTT

CDR3 length: 15
V gene: TRBV15
D gene: TRBD2
J gene: TRBJ2-5
clone size: -
CDR3 protein: CATSRGGGVQETQYF
CDR3 DNA: TGTGCCACCAGCAGAGGGGGGGGAGTACAAGAGACCCAGTACTTC

CDR3 length: 14
V gene: TRBV5-1
D gene: TRBD1
J gene: TRBJ2-7
clone size: few
CDR3 protein: CASSYDRDSYEQYF
CDR3 DNA: TGCGCCAGCAGCTATGACAGGGATTCCTACGAGCAGTACTTC

CDR3 length: 15
V gene: TRBV28
D gene: TRBD2
J gene: TRBJ2-1
clone size: -
CDR3 protein: CASSLATGGPKEQFF
CDR3 DNA: TGTGCCAGCAGTTTGGCGACGGGAGGGCCAAAGGAGCAGTTCTTC

CDR3 length: 15
V gene: TRBV11-2
D gene: TRBD1
J gene: TRBJ1-1
clone size: -
CDR3 protein: CASSVSGTGVGEAFF
CDR3 DNA: TGTGCCAGCAGCGTCAGCGGGACAGGGGTGGGTGAAGCTTTCTTT

CDR3 length: 14
V gene: TRBV29-1
D gene: TRBD2
J gene: TRBJ2-1
clone size: -
CDR3 protein: CSVENGGRGNEQFF
CDR3 DNA: TGCAGCGTTGAAAATGGCGGGAGGGGGAATGAGCAGTTCTTC

CDR3 length: 15
V gene: TRBV11-1
D gene: TRBD2
J gene: TRBJ2-3
clone size: -
CDR3 protein: CASSLGGRRKDTQYF
CDR3 DNA: TGTGCCAGCAGCTTAGGCGGGAGAAGGAAAGATACGCAGTATTTT

CDR3 length: 13
V gene: TRBV12-3/TRBV12-4
D gene: -
J gene: TRBJ1-6
clone size: once
CDR3 protein: CASSRGGNSPLHF
CDR3 DNA: TGTGCCAGCAGCCGGGGGGGGAATTCACCCCTCCACTTT

CDR3 length: 15
V gene: TRBV4-2
D gene: -
J gene: TRBJ2-5
clone size: -
CDR3 protein: CASSQGLGGEETQYF
CDR3 DNA: TGTGCCAGCAGCCAAGGATTAGGGGGAGAAGAGACCCAGTACTTC

CDR3 length: 16
V gene: TRBV27
D gene: TRBD1
J gene: TRBJ1-6
clone size: -
CDR3 protein: CASGKDRATYNSPLHF
CDR3 DNA: TGTGCCAGCGGAAAGGACAGGGCTACATATAATTCACCCCTCCACTTT

CDR3 length: 16
V gene: TRBV4-1
D gene: -
J gene: TRBJ2-7
clone size: -
CDR3 protein: CASSQDRERASYEQYF
CDR3 DNA: TGCGCCAGCAGCCAAGATAGGGAGCGGGCGTCCTACGAGCAGTACTTC

CDR3 length: 12
V gene: TRBV24-1
D gene: TRBD2
J gene: TRBJ2-7
clone size: -
CDR3 protein: CATSVSGNEQYF
CDR3 DNA: TGTGCCACCAGTGTTAGCGGGAACGAGCAGTACTTC

CDR3 length: 14
V gene: TRBV11-2
D gene: -
J gene: TRBJ2-3
clone size: -
CDR3 protein: CASSLEPGTDTQYF
CDR3 DNA: TGTGCCAGCAGCTTAGAGCCGGGCACAGATACGCAGTATTTT

CDR3 length: 15
V gene: TRBV6-2/TRBV6-3
D gene: TRBD1
J gene: TRBJ2-2
clone size: -
CDR3 protein: CASSYLDRATGELFF
CDR3 DNA: TGTGCCAGCAGTTACCTAGACAGGGCCACCGGGGAGCTGTTTTTT

CDR3 length: 13
V gene: TRBV5-1
D gene: TRBD1
J gene: TRBJ1-6
clone size: -
CDR3 protein: CASGTGVNSPLHF
CDR3 DNA: TGCGCCAGCGGAACAGGGGTGAATTCACCCCTCCACTTT

CDR3 length: 15
V gene: TRBV4-1
D gene: TRBD1
J gene: TRBJ2-2
clone size: -
CDR3 protein: CASTPGPRGTGELFF
CDR3 DNA: TGCGCCAGCACGCCGGGACCCAGGGGGACCGGGGAGCTGTTTTTT

CDR3 length: 16
V gene: TRBV21-1
D gene: -
J gene: TRBJ2-3
clone size: -
CDR3 protein: CASSKVVDRSTDTQYF
CDR3 DNA: TGTGCCAGCAGCAAAGTGGTCGACAGAAGCACAGATACGCAGTATTTT

CDR3 length: 13
V gene: TRBV28
D gene: -
J gene: TRBJ1-2
clone size: once
CDR3 protein: CASSFSGDLGYTF
CDR3 DNA: TGTGCCAGCAGTTTCTCAGGGGACCTCGGCTACACCTTC

CDR3 length: 15
V gene: TRBV24-1
D gene: TRBD1
J gene: TRBJ2-7
clone size: -
CDR3 protein: CATSDRTGKSYEQYF
CDR3 DNA: TGTGCCACCAGTGATAGGACAGGGAAGTCCTACGAGCAGTACTTC

CDR3 length: 13
V gene: TRBV19
D gene: -
J gene: TRBJ1-4
clone size: -
CDR3 protein: CASSRRSNEKLFF
CDR3 DNA: TGTGCCAGTAGTCGCCGGTCTAATGAAAAACTGTTTTTT

CDR3 length: 15
V gene: TRBV4-3
D gene: -
J gene: TRBJ1-2
clone size: -
CDR3 protein: CASSQEAGPNYGYTF
CDR3 DNA: TGCGCCAGCAGCCAAGAGGCAGGCCCTAACTATGGCTACACCTTC

CDR3 length: 15
V gene: TRBV28
D gene: TRBD2
J gene: TRBJ2-5
clone size: -
CDR3 protein: CASSTPAAGVETQYF
CDR3 DNA: TGTGCCAGCAGTACCCCGGCGGCGGGAGTAGAGACCCAGTACTTC

CDR3 length: 15
V gene: TRBV27
D gene: -
J gene: TRBJ2-1
clone size: few
CDR3 protein: CASSPNAMTGGEQFF
CDR3 DNA: TGTGCCAGCAGTCCCAACGCAATGACTGGTGGTGAGCAGTTCTTC

CDR3 length: 13
V gene: TRBV19
D gene: -
J gene: TRBJ1-1
clone size: -
CDR3 protein: CASSIQGNTEAFF
CDR3 DNA: TGTGCCAGTAGTATTCAGGGAAACACTGAAGCTTTCTTT

CDR3 length: 15
V gene: TRBV28
D gene: -
J gene: TRBJ2-2
clone size: -
CDR3 protein: CASSSGLGYTGELFF
CDR3 DNA: TGTGCCAGCAGTTCGGGACTGGGGTACACCGGGGAGCTGTTTTTT

CDR3 length: 13
V gene: TRBV13
D gene: TRBD2
J gene: TRBJ2-1
clone size: -
CDR3 protein: CASSQGLDGEQFF
CDR3 DNA: TGTGCCAGCAGCCAGGGACTAGATGGTGAGCAGTTCTTC

CDR3 length: 14
V gene: TRBV5-1
D gene: TRBD1
J gene: TRBJ1-2
clone size: -
CDR3 protein: CASSPRTGVDGYTF
CDR3 DNA: TGCGCCAGCAGCCCAAGGACAGGGGTGGATGGCTACACCTTC

CDR3 length: 12
V gene: TRBV28
D gene: TRBD1
J gene: TRBJ1-2
clone size: -
CDR3 protein: CASSTGWYGYTF
CDR3 DNA: TGTGCCAGCTCGACAGGGTGGTATGGCTACACCTTC

CDR3 length: 16
V gene: TRBV5-6
D gene: -
J gene: TRBJ1-4
clone size: -
CDR3 protein: CASSLDLQGPNEKLFF
CDR3 DNA: TGTGCCAGCAGCTTGGATCTGCAGGGTCCTAATGAAAAACTGTTTTTT

CDR3 length: 12
V gene: TRBV29-1
D gene: -
J gene: TRBJ1-2
clone size: -
CDR3 protein: CSVSAGGYGYTF
CDR3 DNA: TGCAGCGTTTCAGCCGGCGGCTATGGCTACACCTTC

CDR3 length: 15
V gene: TRBV10-1
D gene: -
J gene: TRBJ2-2
clone size: -
CDR3 protein: CASSEAGTPTGELFF
CDR3 DNA: TGCGCCAGCAGTGAGGCAGGCACCCCGACCGGGGAGCTGTTTTTT

CDR3 length: 15
V gene: TRBV18
D gene: TRBD1
J gene: TRBJ1-5
clone size: -
CDR3 protein: CASTQGQGRNQPQHF
CDR3 DNA: TGTGCCAGCACTCAGGGACAGGGGCGTAATCAGCCCCAGCATTTT

CDR3 length: 15
V gene: TRBV14
D gene: TRBD2
J gene: TRBJ2-7
clone size: -
CDR3 protein: CASSQEIAGVYEQYF
CDR3 DNA: TGTGCCAGCAGCCAAGAGATAGCGGGGGTTTACGAGCAGTACTTC

CDR3 length: 16
V gene: TRBV9
D gene: -
J gene: TRBJ2-3
clone size: -
CDR3 protein: CASSVDPGLYTDTQYF
CDR3 DNA: TGTGCCAGCAGCGTAGATCCGGGACTCTACACAGATACGCAGTATTTT

CDR3 length: 16
V gene: TRBV2
D gene: -
J gene: TRBJ1-4
clone size: -
CDR3 protein: CASRPNPQRAGEKLFF
CDR3 DNA: TGTGCCAGCAGACCAAACCCCCAAAGGGCGGGGGAAAAACTGTTTTTT

CDR3 length: 17
V gene: TRBV6-2/TRBV6-3
D gene: TRBD1
J gene: TRBJ2-1
clone size: -
CDR3 protein: CASSTGQGTSSYNEQFF
CDR3 DNA: TGTGCCAGCAGCACGGGACAGGGAACTAGCTCCTACAATGAGCAGTTCTTC

CDR3 length: 15
V gene: TRBV7-9
D gene: TRBD1
J gene: TRBJ1-6
clone size: -
CDR3 protein: CASSLGGQGWSPLHF
CDR3 DNA: TGTGCCAGCAGCTTAGGAGGACAGGGCTGGTCACCCCTCCACTTT

CDR3 length: 15
V gene: TRBV7-2
D gene: -
J gene: TRBJ2-2
clone size: -
CDR3 protein: CASSPDRSNTGELFF
CDR3 DNA: TGTGCCAGCAGCCCCGACAGATCGAACACCGGGGAGCTGTTTTTT

CDR3 length: 14
V gene: TRBV6-5
D gene: -
J gene: TRBJ2-7
clone size: -
CDR3 protein: CASSRSLKAYEQYF
CDR3 DNA: TGTGCCAGCAGCCGGAGCCTAAAGGCCTACGAGCAGTACTTC

CDR3 length: 16
V gene: TRBV10-2
D gene: -
J gene: TRBJ1-5
clone size: -
CDR3 protein: CASSEAGGGGNQPQHF
CDR3 DNA: TGCGCCAGCAGTGAGGCCGGGGGTGGGGGCAATCAGCCCCAGCATTTT

CDR3 length: 14
V gene: TRBV3-1/TRBV3-2
D gene: -
J gene: TRBJ1-2
clone size: -
CDR3 protein: CASSQDLNSRGYTF
CDR3 DNA: TGTGCCAGCAGCCAAGATCTTAACTCCCGGGGCTACACCTTC

CDR3 length: 13
V gene: TRBV6-5
D gene: -
J gene: TRBJ2-3
clone size: -
CDR3 protein: CASTFGGADTQYF
CDR3 DNA: TGTGCCAGCACTTTTGGGGGCGCGGATACGCAGTATTTT

CDR3 length: 16
V gene: TRBV3-1/TRBV3-2
D gene: -
J gene: TRBJ2-5
clone size: -
CDR3 protein: CASSQSDRRSQETQYF
CDR3 DNA: TGTGCCAGCAGCCAATCGGACAGAAGGTCTCAAGAGACCCAGTACTTC